This T cell receptor (beta chain) was identified during a study of blood T cell repertoires in COVID-19. Sequenced by immunoSEQ multiplex PCR; TCRdb stores in-frame clones only, minus some. The sample contains around 140,000 clones, roughly three quarters of which appear only once. CDR3 size: 14 residues. The germline V gene encodes CDR1 KGHSH and CDR2 LQKENI. V was shortened by 2 bases and J by 5 bases, with 10 bases between the two germline ends. V and J are TRBV18 and TRBJ2-4; tentative D call: TRBD1 (6 bases). The origin of this receptor is a woman aged 55-70 years with acute or convalescent COVID-19. Material for sequencing was peripheral blood. The CDR3 sequence: CASSPRDKQNIQYF. The CDR3 DNA is TGTGCCAGCTCACCAAGGGACAAACAAAACATTCAGTACTTC.